This T cell receptor (beta chain) was observed in a study of blood T cell repertoires in COVID-19 (TCRdb year 2020). For the wider study: Samples covering the acute and convalescent phases of COVID-19 were provided by collaborators in the United States, Italy and Spain. The repertoires were released in a freely available public database meant as a resource for research on the immune response to SARS-CoV-2. The samples were drawn from two sources: the first 160 participants of the ongoing ImmuneRACE study, and over 1,000 subjects contributed by 6 global collaborators. The material from the prospective study consisted of cDNA or gDNA derived from T cells, B-cell-depleted T cells, or PBMCs. HLA class I and class II types, where available, came from metadata supplied by the sample provider rather than from assay-based typing. A de-identified subject ID, COVID-19 status, age in years and sex were almost always included in the sample metadata. Deeply sampled blood TCRbeta repertoires from subjects exposed to, actively infected with, or recovered from COVID-19 were included in the dataset.

Each collaborating institution followed its own protocols to collect whole blood in K2EDTA tubes. For TCRbeta analysis, collaborators shipped samples in one of three forms: frozen whole blood, isolated PBMCs, or DNA extracted from either of those sample types. Results the study describes overall, beyond this receptor: The quantity of clinical and demographic metadata differed by source and by participant and was supplied without curation.

TCRbeta CDR3 regions were amplified from genomic DNA using the immunoSEQ Assay, a bias-controlled multiplex PCR. Concerning the study's data processing: The number of nucleated cells in each sample was estimated from the amplification of reference gene primers within the assay. To quantify the absolute abundance of each unique TCRbeta CDR3 rearrangement, sequence reads were collapsed and filtered. For each sample, productive Simpson clonality was calculated as the square root of Simpson's diversity index over productive rearrangements. The table was pulled from immuneACCESS by TCRdb, which kept in-frame rearrangements only. Such tables lose some clones; where checked, under half of the loss comes from unresolved V genes, and the rest has no known cause. D and trimming come from the DNA, and the V and J calls and clone size come from that table. This sample lists about 68,000 clones; 70% to 90% were detected once. 7% to 8.5% of the sample goes to the ten largest clones.

This clone was seen just once. The specificity of this receptor is unknown. No base qualities exist here, and no much larger clone lies one base off it. The origin of this receptor is a man younger than 40 with acute or convalescent COVID-19. Sequenced sample: peripheral blood.

The CDR3: CASSFGTSSVGNTIYF. DNA sequence: TGTGCCAGCAGCTTTGGGACATCCTCTGTTGGAAACACCATATATTTT. The rearrangement combines TRBV7-2 with TRBJ1-3; the D gene is perhaps TRBD1, from 6 matching bases. CDR1 SGHTA and CDR2 FQGNSA were looked up in the germline V gene. The V and J ends are trimmed by 3 bases and 3 bases, leaving 15 bases between them. The CDR3 sequence holds 16 residues, the cysteine and phenylalanine included. The CDR3 DNA has 48 bases and is translated from base 1.